This T cell receptor beta chain was documented in a study of cytomegalovirus exposure and HLA in healthy donors. Overall study: Among several hundred genotyped donors, approximately 80% fell in the Caucasian-associated ancestry cluster. Overall study findings and caveats: Confirmation was obtained in vitro that three CMV-associated chains are specific for CMV antigens. Being indistinguishable, some V segments were excluded, TRBV6-2 and TRBV6-3 among them.

Only a few counts were recorded for this clone. Its target is unknown. The PCR employed 60 Vbeta primers together with 13 Jbeta primers. Assay: immunoSEQ multiplex PCR; the TCRdb copy retains only in-frame clones and omits some. The table lists about 120,000 clones, about 75% of them singletons, with 10% to 15% in the top ten. V shed 6 bases, J shed 4 bases, and the junction held 10 bases outside the gene matches. The CDR3 contains 15 residues. Germline V gives CDR1 SNHLY, CDR2 FYNNEI. This TCR was recovered from a woman in her forties in good health and CMV-seropositive. The V gene is TRBV2, the J gene TRBJ1-1, with 8 bases aligning to TRBD1. Sequenced sample: PBMCs. The CDR3 DNA is TGTGCCAGCAGGGTTCGAGGACAGGGATCCACTGAAGCTTTCTTT. Translating it yields CASRVRGQGSTEAFF.